This T cell receptor (beta chain) was sequenced during a study of cytomegalovirus exposure and HLA in healthy donors. General study findings and limits: Across donors, most TCRs were seen rarely, yet some public ones were widespread. Researchers catalogued under 200 TCR beta chains as cytomegalovirus-associated. Analysis performed later showed TCR beta chains linked to HLA being more clonally expanded than equally common others. Later genetic work tied a missense DCLRE1C variant to beta-chain V and J trimming.

13 Jbeta primers and 60 Vbeta primers were used for the PCR. Assay: immunoSEQ multiplex PCR; the TCRdb copy retains only in-frame clones and omits some. The profile shows roughly 160,000 clones, roughly 79% of them singletons. As for this clone: As yet, its antigen is unknown. Compared with germline, one end of the junction differs, possibly owing to a read error.

Sequenced sample: PBMCs. The TCR originated in a man aged 30-40 years in good health and CMV-seronegative.

For the CDR3, the DNA is TGTGCCAGCAGTTTGGGGAGACCGGGACTAGACACAGATACGCAGTATTTT. Encoded protein: CASSLGRPGLDTDTQYF. The rearrangement links TRBV5-4 to TRBJ2-3; 8 bases align to TRBD2. The CDR3 contains 17 residues. CDR1 and CDR2 from the germline V gene are SGHNT and YYREEE (reference sequence).